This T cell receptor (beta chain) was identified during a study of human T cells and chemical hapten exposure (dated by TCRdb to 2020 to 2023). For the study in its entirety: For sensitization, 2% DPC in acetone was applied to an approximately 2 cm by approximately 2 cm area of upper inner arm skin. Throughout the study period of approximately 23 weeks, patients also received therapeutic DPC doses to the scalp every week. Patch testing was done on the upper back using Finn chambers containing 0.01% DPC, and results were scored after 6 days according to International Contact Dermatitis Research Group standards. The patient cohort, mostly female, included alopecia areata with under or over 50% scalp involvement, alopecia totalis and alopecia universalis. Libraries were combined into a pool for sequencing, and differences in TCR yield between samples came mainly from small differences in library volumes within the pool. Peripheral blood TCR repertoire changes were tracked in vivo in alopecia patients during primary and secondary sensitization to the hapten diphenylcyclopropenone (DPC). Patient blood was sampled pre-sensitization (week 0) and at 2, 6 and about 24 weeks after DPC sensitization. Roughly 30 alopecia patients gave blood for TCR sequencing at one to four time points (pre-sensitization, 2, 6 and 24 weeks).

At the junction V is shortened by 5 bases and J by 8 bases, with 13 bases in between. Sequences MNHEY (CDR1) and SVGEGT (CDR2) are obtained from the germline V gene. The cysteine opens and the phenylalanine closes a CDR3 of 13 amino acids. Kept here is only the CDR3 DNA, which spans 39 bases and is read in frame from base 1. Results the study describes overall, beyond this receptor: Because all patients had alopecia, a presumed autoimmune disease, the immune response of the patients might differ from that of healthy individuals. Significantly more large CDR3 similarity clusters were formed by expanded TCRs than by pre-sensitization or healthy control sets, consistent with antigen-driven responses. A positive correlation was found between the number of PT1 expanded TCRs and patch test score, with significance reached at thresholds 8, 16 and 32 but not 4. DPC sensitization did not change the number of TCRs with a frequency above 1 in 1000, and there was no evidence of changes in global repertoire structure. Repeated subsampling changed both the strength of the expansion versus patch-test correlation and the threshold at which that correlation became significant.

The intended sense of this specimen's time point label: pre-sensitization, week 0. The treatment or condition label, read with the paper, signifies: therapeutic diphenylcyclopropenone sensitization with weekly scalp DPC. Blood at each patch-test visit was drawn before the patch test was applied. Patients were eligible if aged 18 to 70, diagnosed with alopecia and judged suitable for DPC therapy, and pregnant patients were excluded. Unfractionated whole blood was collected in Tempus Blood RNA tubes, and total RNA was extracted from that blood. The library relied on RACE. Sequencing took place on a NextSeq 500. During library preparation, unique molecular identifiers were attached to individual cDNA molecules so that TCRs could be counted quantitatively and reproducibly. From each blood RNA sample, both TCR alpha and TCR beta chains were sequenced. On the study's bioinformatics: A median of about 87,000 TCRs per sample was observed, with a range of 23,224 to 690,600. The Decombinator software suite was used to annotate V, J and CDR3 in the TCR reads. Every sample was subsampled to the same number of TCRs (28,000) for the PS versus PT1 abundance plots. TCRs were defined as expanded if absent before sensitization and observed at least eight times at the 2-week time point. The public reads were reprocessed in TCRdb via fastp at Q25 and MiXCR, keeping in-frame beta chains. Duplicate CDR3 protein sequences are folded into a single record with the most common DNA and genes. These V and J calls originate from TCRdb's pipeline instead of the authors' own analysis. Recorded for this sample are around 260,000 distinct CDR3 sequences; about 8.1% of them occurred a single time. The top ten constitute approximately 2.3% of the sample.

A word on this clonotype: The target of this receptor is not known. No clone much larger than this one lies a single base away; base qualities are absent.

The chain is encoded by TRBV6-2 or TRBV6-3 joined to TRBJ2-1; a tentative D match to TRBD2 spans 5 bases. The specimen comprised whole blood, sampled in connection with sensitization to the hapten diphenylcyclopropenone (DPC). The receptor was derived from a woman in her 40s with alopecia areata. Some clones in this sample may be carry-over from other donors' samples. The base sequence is TGTGCCAGCAGTGCCTCTAGCTCCGATGAGCAGTTCTTC. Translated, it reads CASSASSSDEQFF.